One sample yielded the 32 T cell receptor beta chains listed below, sequenced in a study of cytomegalovirus exposure and HLA in healthy donors. Amplification used 60 Vbeta primers and 13 Jbeta primers. The table came from immunoSEQ multiplex PCR; TCRdb's copy has only in-frame clones and leaves some out. There are 120,000 or so clones in the sample; about three quarters occur only once, and 3% to 4% lies in the top ten. The sequencing input was PBMCs. The receptor set was obtained from a man younger than 40 in good health and CMV-seronegative.

The chain recombines TRBV18 with TRBJ1-6; 10 nucleotides align to TRBD1. The CDR3 extends over 15 amino acids. Trimming took 3 bases from V and 7 from J; bases not matched to a gene: 3. Germline values: CDR1 KGHSH, CDR2 LQKENI. For the CDR3, the DNA is TGTGCCAGCTCACCGACAGGGGGCAACAATTCACCCCTCCACTTT. Amino acid sequence: CASSPTGGNNSPLHF. The whole variable domain, remainder taken from reference TRBV18 and TRBJ1-6, is NAGVMQNPRHLVRRRGQEARLRCSPMKGHSHVYWYRQLPEEGLKFMVYLQKENIIDESGMPKERFSAEFPKEGPSILRIQQVVRGDSAAYFCASSPTGGNNSPLHFGNGTRLTVT.

The chain has TRBV7-3 and TRBJ2-1; D is possibly TRBD2 (7 bases). The CDR3 spans 15 residues. Germline assignment: CDR1 SGHTA and CDR2 FQGTGA. V shed 3 bases and J shed 2 bases, with 11 bases lying between them. The CDR3 loop is CASSLGGGPYNEQFF. The CDR3 nucleotides read TGTGCCAGCAGCTTGGGCGGGGGCCCCTACAATGAGCAGTTCTTC.

The chain combines TRBV15 with TRBJ1-2; 9 bases are shared with TRBD1. Germline V gene lookup returns CDR1 LNHNV and CDR2 YYDKDF (reference sequence). J lost 3 bases, V lost 5 bases, and 13 bases had no gene match. The CDR3 consists of 17 residues. CDR3 amino acids: CATSSAGQGSRDYGYTF. For the CDR3, the DNA is TGTGCCACCAGCTCAGCAGGACAGGGGAGTAGGGACTATGGCTACACCTTC.

This clone was seen just once. The DNA for the CDR3 is TGTGCCAGCAGCTTTGGACAGGGGGGTCAGCCCCAGCATTTT. As protein: CASSFGQGGQPQHF. The chain is built from TRBV5-5 and TRBJ1-5, with 10 bases identical to TRBD1. V shed 2 bases, J shed 6 bases, and the junction held 2 bases outside the gene matches. Germline CDR1 reads SGHKS; CDR2 reads YYEKEE (reference sequence). The CDR3 has 14 amino acids.

This rearrangement joins TRBV28 to TRBJ1-1; D gene uncertain. Between the trimmed V and J ends, which lost 8 bases and 8 bases, there was a span of 21 bases. This CDR3 is 14 amino acids long. From germline, CDR1 is MDHEN and CDR2 SYDVKM. The CDR3 DNA reads TGTGCCAGCCTGTTGAGTTCTGTGGGCTCCGAAGCTTTCTTT. Its translation is CASLLSSVGSEAFF.

This rearrangement joins TRBV13 to TRBJ2-4, with D unresolved. This CDR3 has 14 residues. Germline lookup yields CDR1 PRHDT and CDR2 FYEKMQ (reference sequence). The ends were cut back, 5 bases at V and 6 bases at J, with 14 bases in the middle. CDR3 nucleotides: TGTGCCAGCAGCCCCTTCCGAGTTCCAAACATTCAGTACTTC. Protein sequence: CASSPFRVPNIQYF. The full variable domain, completed using reference TRBV13 and TRBJ2-4, is AAGVIQSPRHLIKEKRETATLKCYPIPRHDTVYWYQQGPGQDPQFLISFYEKMQSDKGSIPDRFSAQQFSDYHSELNMSSLELGDSALYFCASSPFRVPNIQYFGAGTRLSVL.

The chain carries TRBV10-2 and TRBJ2-7; maybe TRBD1 (5 bases). Germline CDR1 is WSHSY and CDR2 is SAAADI. Trimming took off 7 bases at V and 0 bases at J, with 13 bases between the two ends. The CDR3 covers 14 residues. CDR3 DNA sequence: TGCGCCAGCAAAGACAGCTCGAGCTCCTACGAGCAGTACTTC. Its translation: CASKDSSSSYEQYF.

This clone showed up just a few times. V usage is TRBV4-2 and J usage is TRBJ1-1, with D unresolved. Germline assignment: CDR1 LGHNA and CDR2 YNFKEQ. The V and J ends lost 6 bases and 2 bases respectively, with 16 bases between them. The CDR3 runs to 15 residues. CDR3 amino acids: CASSPAGDVNTEAFF. The CDR3 DNA follows: TGTGCCAGCAGTCCCGCGGGAGACGTTAACACTGAAGCTTTCTTT.

For this clone: One end of the junction is discordant with germline, which a read error may explain. The V and J genes are TRBV11-2 and TRBJ2-1; 7 nucleotides line up with TRBD1. The CDR3 is 13 residues long. CDR1 and CDR2 (germline): SGHAT, FQNNGV. The CDR3 region is CASGFKGANEQFF. The CDR3 nucleotides read TGTGCCAGCGGCTTCAAGGGGGCAAATGAGCAGTTCTTC.

The gene calls are TRBV2 and TRBJ2-5, with TRBD1 as a possible D gene (5 bases). This CDR3 spans 12 amino acids. Germline V gene lookup returns CDR1 SNHLY and CDR2 FYNNEI. With 4 bases removed from V and 5 bases from J, the gap between germline ends came to 8 bases. The CDR3 DNA sequence: TGTGCCAGCAGTGCAGGGTTGGAGACCCAGTACTTC. Its translation is CASSAGLETQYF.

J is TRBJ1-4 and V is TRBV4-1; 8 positions agree with TRBD1. CDR1 is MGHRA, CDR2 YSYEKL, per germline. V lost 1 base and J lost 8; bases outside the gene matches: 0. The CDR3 is made up of 13 amino acids. The CDR3, as DNA: TGCGCCAGCAGCCAAGGGACAGGGGAAAAACTGTTTTTT. Amino acids: CASSQGTGEKLFF.

V usage is TRBV9 and J usage is TRBJ2-5; 9 bases align to TRBD1. Trimming removed 0 bases from V and 5 bases from J; junction bases left unmatched: 5. The CDR3 has 15 residues. Germline loops: CDR1 SGDLS, CDR2 YYNGEE. CDR3 sequence: CASSVAYRGRETQYF. The CDR3 DNA is TGTGCCAGCAGCGTAGCCTACAGGGGGCGGGAGACCCAGTACTTC.

J is TRBJ1-4 and V is TRBV5-1, with D maybe TRBD1 (6 bases). V dropped 4 bases and J dropped 4 bases, with 14 bases sitting between them. The CDR3 is made up of 15 amino acids. Germline V gives CDR1 SGHRS, CDR2 YFSETQ. The CDR3 sequence is CASSQTGKGNEKLFF. The CDR3 nucleotides read TGCGCCAGCAGCCAAACAGGGAAGGGTAATGAAAAACTGTTTTTT.

V is TRBV5-1 and J is TRBJ1-2, with TRBD1 matching over 10 bases. The ends lost 4 bases at V and 0 bases at J; junction bases unmatched: 3. Germline V gives CDR1 SGHRS, CDR2 YFSETQ. The CDR3 has 15 residues. This CDR3 is CASSIGTGANYGYTF. The DNA for the CDR3 is TGCGCCAGCAGCATAGGGACAGGGGCTAACTATGGCTACACCTTC. The complete variable domain, with remaining parts taken from reference TRBV5-1 and TRBJ1-2, reads KAGVTQTPRYLIKTRGQQVTLSCSPISGHRSVSWYQQTPGQGLQFLFEYFSETQRNKGNFPGRFSGRQFSNSRSEMNVSTLELGDSALYLCASSIGTGANYGYTFGSGTRLTVV.

The sample holds a few counts of this clone. A read error may account for a junction end that differs from germline. The chain is built from TRBV7-9 and TRBJ1-5, with D unclear. The germline V gene encodes CDR1 SEHNR and CDR2 FQNEAQ (reference sequence). The CDR3 loop spans 17 amino acids. CDR3 protein: CSSSLELGRRTNQPQHF. CDR3 nucleotide sequence: TGTTCCAGCAGCTTAGAGCTCGGGCGGAGGACCAATCAGCCCCAGCATTTT. Full variable domain (missing parts from reference TRBV7-9 and TRBJ1-5): DTGVSQNPRHKITKRGQNVTFRCDPISEHNRLYWYRQTLGQGPEFLTYFQNEAQLEKSRLLSDRFSAERPKGSFSTLEIQRTEQGDSAMYLCSSSLELGRRTNQPQHFGDGTRLSIL.

The rearrangement uses TRBV11-2 and TRBJ2-5, with a tentative D call TRBD1 (6 bases). Germline-derived CDR1 and CDR2 are SGHAT and FQNNGV. V was trimmed by 1 base and J by 4 bases, leaving 10 bases between them. This CDR3 is built from 14 residues. The CDR3 DNA reads as TGTGCCAGCAGCTTAGGGGGGCGACGAGAGACCCAGTACTTC. This codes for CASSLGGRRETQYF.

This chain joins TRBV7-9 and TRBJ2-7; D is unresolved. CDR1 and CDR2 from the germline V gene are SEHNR and FQNEAQ (reference sequence). Trimming took 5 bases from V and 0 from J, leaving 14 bases between them. The CDR3 sequence is 15 residues long. DNA for the CDR3: TGTGCCAGCAGCCCCGGTACTACCGCCTCCTACGAGCAGTACTTC. Encoded protein: CASSPGTTASYEQYF.

The rearrangement joins TRBV2 to TRBJ1-6; D perhaps matches TRBD1 (6 bases). Germline loops: CDR1 SNHLY, CDR2 FYNNEI. V was shortened by 4 bases and J by 10 bases, with 11 bases between the two germline ends. This CDR3 is built from 13 residues. The chain's CDR3 is CASSGSGESPLHF. DNA of the CDR3: TGTGCCAGCAGTGGGTCAGGGGAATCACCCCTCCACTTT.

The chain employs TRBV10-3 and TRBJ1-3; TRBD1 matches at 10 bases. Per germline, CDR1 ENHRY and CDR2 SYGVKD. V lost 6 bases and J lost 2; bases outside the gene matches: 4. CDR3 length equals 15 residues. CDR3 protein: CAISVGQGAGNTIYF. In DNA form, the CDR3 reads TGTGCCATCAGCGTCGGACAGGGGGCTGGAAACACCATATATTTT.

The table lists this clone with a few counts. The chain has TRBV19 and TRBJ1-2; D unclear. Per germline, CDR1 LNHDA and CDR2 SQIVND (reference sequence). Trimming left V 1 base short and J 1 base short, with 10 bases between. CDR3 length: 15 residues. This chain's CDR3 is CASSIVGPVNYGYTF. In DNA form, the CDR3 reads TGTGCCAGTAGTATAGTCGGTCCGGTTAACTATGGCTACACCTTC.

The chain has TRBV29-1 and TRBJ2-7; 9 nucleotides agree with TRBD1. The germline V gene has CDR1 SQVTM and CDR2 ANQGSEA. The CDR3 consists of 13 residues. With 7 bases clipped from V and 6 bases from J, the junction kept 10 bases outside the gene matches. CDR3 sequence reads: CSARDRVAGEQYF. DNA of the CDR3: TGCAGCGCTCGGGACAGGGTGGCGGGCGAGCAGTACTTC.

This sequence joins TRBV2 and TRBJ2-3; D not certain. Germline CDR1 SNHLY, CDR2 FYNNEI. The CDR3 consists of 12 residues. The germline V and J ends were trimmed by 4 bases and 9 bases, with 11 bases remaining between them. CDR3 protein: CASSALGETQYF. The CDR3 coding sequence is TGTGCCAGCAGTGCCCTTGGAGAAACGCAGTATTTT.

This clone was seen more than once but under ten times. The chain couples TRBV7-9 to TRBJ1-1; D call uncertain. Germline lookup yields CDR1 SEHNR and CDR2 FQNEAQ (reference sequence). CDR3 length: 15 amino acids. Trimming stripped 4 bases from V and 5 bases from J, with 17 bases between. CDR3 loop: CASSSTRAPMTEAFF. Here the CDR3 DNA reads TGTGCCAGCAGCTCCACGAGGGCCCCGATGACTGAAGCTTTCTTT.

The CDR3 bases are TGTGCCACCGGCGACAGGGATTATCAGCCCCAGCATTTT. This gives the protein CATGDRDYQPQHF. V is TRBV7-9 and J is TRBJ1-5, with 7 bases lining up with TRBD1. V dropped 10 bases and J dropped 5; count of bases not matched to a gene: 8. CDR3 size: 13 residues. Germline CDR1 and CDR2: SEHNR and FQNEAQ (reference sequence).

V gene TRBV10-3 combines with J gene TRBJ2-5; TRBD2 matches at 7 bases. The CDR3 is 14 amino acids. Germline V CDR1 and CDR2: ENHRY, SYGVKD. After removal of 10 bases from V and 1 base from J, the junction contained 9 bases not matched to a gene. CDR3 sequence reads: CATQRGGTQETQYF. The CDR3 DNA is TGTGCCACACAGCGGGGCGGAACCCAAGAGACCCAGTACTTC.

This clone has a single count. The rearrangement links TRBV7-2 to TRBJ2-7; tentative D call: TRBD1 (6 bases). CDR1 and CDR2 from the germline V gene are SGHTA and FQGNSA. With 1 base removed from V and 3 bases from J, the gap between germline ends came to 10 bases. The CDR3 runs to 14 residues. Written as DNA, the CDR3 is TGTGCCAGCAGCTTAGGTCACAGGGACTACGAGCAGTACTTC. Translating it yields CASSLGHRDYEQYF.

This sequence joins TRBV2 and TRBJ2-3; 9 bases agree with TRBD2. The CDR3 runs 15 residues. The V gene's germline CDR1 is SNHLY and CDR2 FYNNEI. The V gene end was trimmed by 3 bases and the J gene end by 3 bases; junction bases not matched to a gene: 4. The chain's CDR3 is CASSDPGLATDTQYF. The CDR3 DNA reads as TGTGCCAGCAGTGACCCGGGACTAGCTACAGATACGCAGTATTTT.

This clone was detected a few times. V gene TRBV7-9 combines with J gene TRBJ2-3, with D unresolved. Germline-derived CDR1 and CDR2 are SEHNR and FQNEAQ (reference sequence). V lost 3 bases and J lost 3, with 4 bases in between. The CDR3 is made up of 12 amino acids. The CDR3 reads CASSFSTDTQYF. In DNA form, the CDR3 reads TGTGCCAGCAGCTTCTCTACAGATACGCAGTATTTT.

The chain links TRBV27 to TRBJ2-1; TRBD2 matches at 10 bases. J lost 1 base, V lost 3 bases, and 6 bases had no gene match. From germline, CDR1 is MNHEY and CDR2 SMNVEV (reference sequence). The CDR3 extends over 17 amino acids. CDR3: CASSFISGGPSYNEQFF. CDR3 bases: TGTGCCAGCAGTTTCATTAGCGGGGGGCCTTCCTACAATGAGCAGTTCTTC.

This chain uses TRBV2 with TRBJ2-2; TRBD2 aligns across 10 bases. The V and J ends lost 7 bases and 1 base, in that order; junction bases with no gene match: 3. In germline, CDR1 is SNHLY, CDR2 FYNNEI. The CDR3 length is 15 residues. The CDR3 DNA follows: TGTGCCAGCAACTTAGCGGGGGGGAACACCGGGGAGCTGTTTTTT. Translated, it gives CASNLAGGNTGELFF.

The rearrangement uses TRBV19 and TRBJ1-5; D is perhaps TRBD1 (6 bases). Trimming removed 0 bases from V and 4 bases from J, with 19 bases in between. Germline CDR1 is LNHDA and CDR2 is SQIVND (reference sequence). The CDR3 spans 18 residues. The chain's CDR3 is CASSIDPTRGGSNQPQHF. As DNA, the CDR3 is TGTGCCAGTAGTATAGATCCCACGAGGGGGGGCTCAAATCAGCCCCAGCATTTT.

The V gene is TRBV10-1, the J gene TRBJ2-7; 8 bases align to TRBD1. With 4 bases clipped from V and 0 bases from J, the junction kept 5 bases outside the gene matches. The CDR3 runs to 15 residues. CDR1 and CDR2 (germline): WNHNN, SYGVQD (reference sequence). In DNA, the CDR3 is TGCGCCAGCAGTGCAGGGGGCGCATACTCCTACGAGCAGTACTTC. Translating gives CASSAGGAYSYEQYF.